The 9 T cell receptor beta chains below were found in one sample sequenced in a study of CD8 T cells in Susac syndrome. Reverse transcription used 0.5 to 1 ug RNA and random hexamers. From the immunoSEQ multiplex PCR reads, TCRdb called clonotypes with MiXCR, one entry per CDR3 protein. The sample includes around 81,000 distinct CDR3 sequences, approximately 93% of them seen just once. The sample consisted of CD8+ T cells from PBMCs. These receptors were taken from a human donor with Susac syndrome.

The chain uses TRBV15 and TRBJ2-5; D perhaps matches TRBD2 (6 bases). With 5 bases removed from V and 4 bases from J, the gap between germline ends came to 17 bases. The CDR3 consists of 15 residues. Per the germline V gene, CDR1 is LNHNV and CDR2 is YYDKDF (reference sequence). The DNA of the CDR3 is TGTGCCACCAGCCCCCGTGGAGGGGTTTTAGAGACCCAGTACTTC. Translating gives CATSPRGGVLETQYF.

This sequence joins TRBV4-2 and TRBJ1-2; 8 bases are a match to TRBD1. Germline loops: CDR1 LGHNA, CDR2 YNFKEQ. The J segment lost 8 bases and the V segment lost 4 bases, leaving 18 bases of the junction unmatched. This CDR3 comprises 17 residues. The CDR3 DNA is TGTGCCAGCAGCCCATCCGGGACAGGCCTACAAGGCGGGGGCTACACCTTC. This codes for CASSPSGTGLQGGGYTF.

The chain is built from TRBV5-4 and TRBJ2-7, with 8 bases that match TRBD1. The CDR3 consists of 14 residues. The trim removed 4 bases at V and 3 bases at J, leaving 6 bases unmatched. CDR1 is SGHNT, CDR2 YYREEE, per germline (reference sequence). CDR3 in amino acids: CASSPGTGLYEQYF. DNA for the CDR3: TGTGCCAGCAGCCCAGGGACAGGCCTCTACGAGCAGTACTTC.

This clonotype was seen only a few times. CDR3 loop: CSAGSSGALWKEQYF. The CDR3 coding sequence is TGCAGCGCTGGTTCATCAGGGGCCCTTTGGAAGGAGCAGTACTTC. The chain combines TRBV29-1 with TRBJ2-7; TRBD1 might be the D (6 bases). Per germline, CDR1 SQVTM and CDR2 ANQGSEA. The CDR3 extends over 15 amino acids. Trimming cost V 7 bases and J 7 bases, with 26 bases left between them.

The rearrangement joins TRBV27 to TRBJ1-5, with D unclear. V was clipped by 5 bases and J by 6 bases, with 11 bases between them. In germline, CDR1 is MNHEY, CDR2 SMNVEV (reference sequence). The CDR3 spans 13 residues. The CDR3 is CASSVPGAQPQHF. CDR3 DNA: TGTGCCAGCAGTGTCCCCGGTGCTCAGCCCCAGCATTTT.

The CDR3 reads CASSLEGTGGYYGYTF. CDR3 in DNA: TGTGCCAGCAGCTTAGAAGGGACAGGGGGGTACTATGGCTACACCTTC. This chain uses TRBV13 with TRBJ1-2; 11 bases match TRBD1. The trim removed 1 base at V and 3 bases at J, leaving 4 bases unmatched. This CDR3 has 16 residues. The germline V gene has CDR1 PRHDT and CDR2 FYEKMQ (reference sequence).

The chain employs TRBV27 and TRBJ2-7; unclear D gene. The CDR3 sequence is 13 residues long. Germline V CDR1 and CDR2: MNHEY, SMNVEV (reference sequence). The germline V and J ends were trimmed by 2 bases and 2 bases, with 7 bases remaining between them. The chain's CDR3 is CASSLGVPYEQYF. In DNA form, the CDR3 reads TGTGCCAGCAGTTTAGGGGTCCCCTACGAGCAGTACTTC.

The V call is TRBV28, the J call TRBJ2-1; TRBD2 aligns across 9 bases. Germline V gene sequence: CDR1 MDHEN, CDR2 SYDVKM. With V trimmed by 3 bases and J by 6 bases, 6 bases remained unmatched. The CDR3 contains 15 residues. CDR3 nucleotides: TGTGCCAGCAGTTTTCCGAGCGGGAGGAGCAATGAGCAGTTCTTC. It specifies CASSFPSGRSNEQFF. The full variable domain, in which reference TRBV28 and TRBJ2-1 provide the parts outside the CDR3, is DVKVTQSSRYLVKRTGEKVFLECVQDMDHENMFWYRQDPGLGLRLIYFSYDVKMKEKGDIPEGYSVSREKKERFSLILESASTNQTSMYLCASSFPSGRSNEQFFGPGTRLTVL.

The chain joins TRBV19 to TRBJ1-5; the D gene is possibly TRBD1 (6 bases). CDR3 length equals 14 residues. The V gene lost 5 bases and the J gene lost 5 bases, with 13 bases spanning the gap. Germline assignment: CDR1 LNHDA and CDR2 SQIVND (reference sequence). CDR3 sequence (DNA): TGTGCCAGTAGTCAAATGCAGGGGCATCAGCCCCAGCATTTT. Its translation: CASSQMQGHQPQHF.